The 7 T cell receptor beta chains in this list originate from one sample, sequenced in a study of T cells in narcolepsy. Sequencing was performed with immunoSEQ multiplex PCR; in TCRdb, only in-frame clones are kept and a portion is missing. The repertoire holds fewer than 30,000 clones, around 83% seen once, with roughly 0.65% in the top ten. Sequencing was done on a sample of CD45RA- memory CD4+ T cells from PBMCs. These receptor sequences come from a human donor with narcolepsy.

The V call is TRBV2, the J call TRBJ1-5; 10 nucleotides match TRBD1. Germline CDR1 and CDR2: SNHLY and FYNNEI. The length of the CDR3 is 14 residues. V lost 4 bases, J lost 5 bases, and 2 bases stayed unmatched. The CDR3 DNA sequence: TGTGCCAGCAGTGGGACAGGGGGTCATCAGCCCCAGCATTTT. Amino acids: CASSGTGGHQPQHF.

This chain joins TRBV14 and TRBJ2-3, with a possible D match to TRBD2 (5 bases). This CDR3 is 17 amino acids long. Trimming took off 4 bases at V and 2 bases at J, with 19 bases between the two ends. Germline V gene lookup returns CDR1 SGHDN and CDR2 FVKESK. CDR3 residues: CASSPGLEILLTDTQYF. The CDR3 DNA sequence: TGTGCCAGCAGCCCAGGACTGGAGATACTCCTCACAGATACGCAGTATTTT.

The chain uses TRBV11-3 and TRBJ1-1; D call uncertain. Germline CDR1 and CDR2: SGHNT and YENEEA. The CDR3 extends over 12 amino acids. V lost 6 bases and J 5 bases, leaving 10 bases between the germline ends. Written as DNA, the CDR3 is TGTGCCAGCAGTCATCGAGAGACTGAAGCTTTCTTT. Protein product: CASSHRETEAFF.

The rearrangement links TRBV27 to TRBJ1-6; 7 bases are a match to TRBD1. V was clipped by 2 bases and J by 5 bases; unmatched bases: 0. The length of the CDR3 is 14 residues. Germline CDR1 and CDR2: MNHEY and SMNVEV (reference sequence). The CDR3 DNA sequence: TGTGCCAGCAGTTTAACAGGGGATAATTCACCCCTCCACTTT. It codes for CASSLTGDNSPLHF.

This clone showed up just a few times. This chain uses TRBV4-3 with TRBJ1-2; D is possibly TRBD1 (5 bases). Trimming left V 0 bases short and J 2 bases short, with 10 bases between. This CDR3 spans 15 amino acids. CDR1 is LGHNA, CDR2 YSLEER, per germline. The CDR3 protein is CASSQDFQGNYGYTF. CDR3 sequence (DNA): TGCGCCAGCAGCCAAGATTTCCAGGGAAACTATGGCTACACCTTC.

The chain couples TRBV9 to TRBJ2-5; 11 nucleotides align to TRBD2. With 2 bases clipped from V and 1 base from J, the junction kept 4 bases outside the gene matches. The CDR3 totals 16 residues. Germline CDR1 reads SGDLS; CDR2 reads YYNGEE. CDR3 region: CASSVSTSGTQETQYF. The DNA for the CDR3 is TGTGCCAGCAGCGTTTCGACTAGCGGGACCCAAGAGACCCAGTACTTC.

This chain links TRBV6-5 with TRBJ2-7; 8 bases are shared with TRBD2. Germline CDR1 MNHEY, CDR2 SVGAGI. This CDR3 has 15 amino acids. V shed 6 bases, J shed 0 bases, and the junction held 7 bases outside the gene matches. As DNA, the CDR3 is TGTGCCAGCAGAACAATAGCGGGGTACTCCTACGAGCAGTACTTC. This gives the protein CASRTIAGYSYEQYF.